The source of this T cell receptor beta chain is a study of blood T cells in healthy people across ages. Remarks on this clonotype: The target antigen is unknown.

Whole-study findings and limits: A roughly linear age-dependent decrease characterized TCR beta diversity per million T cells. In long-lived donors, naive CD4+ cell counts and diversity exceeded those of aged donors.

V dropped 5 bases and J dropped 3 bases, with 10 bases sitting between them. CDR3 length: 14 amino acids. The authors ran a second PCR of roughly 6 to 12 cycles using a sample-barcoded 5' primer and a J-beta primer mix. MiXCR, applied by TCRdb to the 5' RACE reads, yields one record per CDR3 protein. This sample has some 710,000 distinct CDR3 sequences, with over 20% found just once. The chain recombines TRBV12-3 or TRBV12-4 with TRBJ2-2; D is unresolved. Specimen: blood. The TCR sequence derives from an older man in good health. The chain's CDR3 is CASSPYGDTGELFF. Here the CDR3 DNA reads TGTGCCAGCAGTCCTTATGGGGACACCGGGGAGCTGTTTTTT.